These 32 T cell receptor beta chains were sequenced from one sample in a study of blood T cell repertoires in COVID-19. Assay: immunoSEQ multiplex PCR; the TCRdb copy retains only in-frame clones and omits some. This sample has fewer than 65,000 clones, with around 85% found just once. Specimen: peripheral blood. The source is a man aged 60 to 69 with acute or convalescent COVID-19.

The chain uses TRBV28 and TRBJ1-4, with 9 bases matching TRBD1. Per germline, CDR1 MDHEN and CDR2 SYDVKM. V lost 3 bases and J lost 4; bases outside the gene matches: 3. This CDR3 comprises 15 residues. Here the CDR3 reads CASSLWGQGNEKLFF. The CDR3 DNA reads TGTGCCAGCAGTTTGTGGGGACAGGGTAATGAAAAACTGTTTTTT.

The rearrangement uses TRBV30 and TRBJ1-5; 7 bases align to TRBD1. V lost 5 bases, J lost 4 bases, and 11 bases stayed unmatched. Germline V lookup: CDR1 GTSNPN, CDR2 SVGIG (reference sequence). This CDR3 is built from 15 residues. The CDR3 bases are TGTGCCTGGGGTCAACCTCACAGGGGAAATCAGCCCCAGCATTTT. Its translation: CAWGQPHRGNQPQHF.

The gene calls are TRBV5-1 and TRBJ1-2; 8 bases are shared with TRBD1. CDR1 SGHRS and CDR2 YFSETQ come from the germline V gene. This CDR3 comprises 17 residues. J gave up 4 bases and V 0 bases, and 11 bases lay outside the gene matches. CDR3 sequence: CASSLDGQGGGSYGYTF. The CDR3 coding sequence is TGCGCCAGCAGCTTGGACGGACAGGGAGGAGGATCCTATGGCTACACCTTC.

This clone showed up just a few times. The chain carries TRBV10-3 and TRBJ2-7; the match to TRBD2 covers 8 bases. Germline V gene lookup returns CDR1 ENHRY and CDR2 SYGVKD. The CDR3 contains 15 residues. Unmatched junction bases numbered 4, after V lost 2 bases and J lost 1 base. The CDR3 reads CAISEREGTSYEQYF. As DNA, the CDR3 is TGTGCCATCAGTGAGCGGGAGGGGACTTCCTACGAGCAGTACTTC.

The chain has TRBV7-2 and TRBJ2-3; D remains ambiguous. The CDR3 has 14 amino acids. Trimming stripped 5 bases from V and 2 bases from J, with 11 bases between. Germline V lookup: CDR1 SGHTA, CDR2 FQGNSA. The CDR3 sequence: CASSLRDFTDTQYF. The CDR3 region has the DNA TGTGCCAGCAGCCTTCGCGACTTCACAGATACGCAGTATTTT.

This clone was recorded only once. The chain is built from TRBV7-9 and TRBJ1-1; D is ambiguous. The CDR3 covers 16 residues. The ends were cut back, 5 bases at V and 1 base at J, with 17 bases in the middle. Germline-derived CDR1 and CDR2 are SEHNR and FQNEAQ (reference sequence). The CDR3 region is CASSRWAPLENTEAFF. The CDR3 DNA reads TGTGCCAGCAGCCGATGGGCTCCGCTCGAGAACACTGAAGCTTTCTTT.

The rearrangement links TRBV28 to TRBJ1-2; D not certain. CDR1 and CDR2 from the germline V gene are MDHEN and SYDVKM. V was trimmed by 3 bases and J by 3 bases, leaving 11 bases between them. The CDR3 extends over 14 amino acids. DNA of the CDR3: TGTGCCAGCAGTTTTCTCCTGGGCCACTATGGCTACACCTTC. This gives the protein CASSFLLGHYGYTF.

The chain has TRBV7-9 and TRBJ2-2; D is possibly TRBD2 (7 bases). Trimming shortened V by 5 bases and J by 5 bases, and 18 bases separated the two germline ends. The CDR3 runs 16 residues. CDR1 is SEHNR and CDR2 is FQNEAQ in the germline V gene (reference sequence). Written as DNA, the CDR3 is TGTGCCAGCAGCCTAATGGGGGGGCTACCTACCGGGGAGCTGTTTTTT. It specifies CASSLMGGLPTGELFF. The variable domain in full, completed from reference TRBV7-9 and TRBJ2-2, reads DTGVSQNPRHKITKRGQNVTFRCDPISEHNRLYWYRQTLGQGPEFLTYFQNEAQLEKSRLLSDRFSAERPKGSFSTLEIQRTEQGDSAMYLCASSLMGGLPTGELFFGEGSRLTVL.

This clone was counted a single time. The V gene is TRBV6-1, the J gene TRBJ2-7; D call uncertain. The V gene's germline CDR1 is MNHNS and CDR2 SASEGT. V shed 2 bases and J shed 0 bases, with 14 bases lying between them. The CDR3 is 16 residues long. CDR3 residues: CASSEIRWRSSYEQYF. The CDR3 DNA reads TGTGCCAGCAGTGAAATCCGGTGGCGGAGCTCCTACGAGCAGTACTTC.

Notes on this clone: Other DNA sequences within the sample encode an identical CDR3. V and J are TRBV28 and TRBJ2-7; perhaps TRBD2 as D (5 bases). The CDR3 has 14 amino acids. V dropped 2 bases and J dropped 4 bases, with 12 bases sitting between them. In germline, CDR1 is MDHEN, CDR2 SYDVKM. The CDR3 DNA reads as TGTGCCAGCAGTTTAGCCGGGGTAGGGTACGAGCAGTACTTC. Translated: CASSLAGVGYEQYF. The full variable domain, completed using reference TRBV28 and TRBJ2-7, is DVKVTQSSRYLVKRTGEKVFLECVQDMDHENMFWYRQDPGLGLRLIYFSYDVKMKEKGDIPEGYSVSREKKERFSLILESASTNQTSMYLCASSLAGVGYEQYFGPGTRLTVT.

The chain combines TRBV7-2 with TRBJ2-1; TRBD2 matches 8 bases. CDR1 SGHTA and CDR2 FQGNSA come from the germline V gene. The V gene end was trimmed by 5 bases and the J gene end by 0 bases; junction bases not matched to a gene: 3. The CDR3 totals 15 residues. CDR3 region: CASSRGGSSYNEQFF. CDR3 coding DNA: TGTGCCAGCAGCCGGGGGGGGAGCTCCTACAATGAGCAGTTCTTC.

This rearrangement joins TRBV28 to TRBJ1-1; D is unresolved. Trimming shortened V by 5 bases and J by 4 bases, and 14 bases separated the two germline ends. This CDR3 spans 14 amino acids. In germline, CDR1 is MDHEN, CDR2 SYDVKM. As DNA, the CDR3 is TGTGCCAGCAGTGCATTCCCCCGGGGCACTGAAGCTTTCTTT. It encodes CASSAFPRGTEAFF.

This sequence joins TRBV10-1 and TRBJ2-1, with D perhaps matching TRBD1 (6 bases). V lost 5 bases and J 9 bases, leaving 14 bases between the germline ends. This CDR3 spans 13 amino acids. Germline V CDR1 and CDR2: WNHNN, SYGVQD (reference sequence). The CDR3 loop is CASSTGTQSEQFF. CDR3 DNA sequence: TGCGCCAGCAGTACCGGGACACAAAGTGAGCAGTTCTTC.

The genes are TRBV5-1 and TRBJ2-3; 12 nucleotides align to TRBD2. Per the germline V gene, CDR1 is SGHRS and CDR2 is YFSETQ. V dropped 0 bases and J dropped 6; count of bases not matched to a gene: 11. The CDR3 covers 18 residues. For the CDR3, the DNA is TGCGCCAGCAGCTTGGGACTAGCGGGAGAAATATTTTCGGATACGCAGTATTTT. It translates to CASSLGLAGEIFSDTQYF.

The chain uses TRBV5-1 and TRBJ2-5, with 8 positions matching TRBD1. The CDR3 extends over 13 amino acids. The germline V gene has CDR1 SGHRS and CDR2 YFSETQ. Trimming cost V 4 bases and J 4 bases; bases outside gene matches: 3. The CDR3 DNA follows: TGCGCCAGCAGCCGCGACAGGGGAGAGACCCAGTACTTC. Its translation is CASSRDRGETQYF.

V and J are TRBV25-1 and TRBJ2-1, with D perhaps TRBD1 (5 bases). Trimming stripped 9 bases from V and 10 bases from J, with 10 bases between. CDR3 size: 10 residues. Per germline, CDR1 MGHDK and CDR2 SYGVNS. DNA for the CDR3: TGTGCCAGTGGGGCTTTGGAGCAGTTCTTC. This translates into CASGALEQFF.

The gene calls are TRBV29-1 and TRBJ1-3; D is unclear. The V gene lost 4 bases and the J gene lost 0 bases, with 4 bases spanning the gap. The CDR3 spans 12 residues. In germline, CDR1 is SQVTM, CDR2 ANQGSEA. Here the CDR3 reads CSVVISGNTIYF. The CDR3 DNA reads as TGCAGCGTTGTAATCTCTGGAAACACCATATATTTT.

Details on this clone: Other DNA sequences of this sample code for an identical CDR3. CDR3 DNA: TGTGCCAGCAGCCTCCCTCATGAAAAACTGTTTTTT. Translating it yields CASSLPHEKLFF. This rearrangement joins TRBV28 to TRBJ1-4; no firm D call. V lost 6 bases and J lost 6, with 8 bases in between. CDR1 and CDR2 (germline): MDHEN, SYDVKM. The CDR3 has 12 amino acids.

The rearrangement links TRBV9 to TRBJ1-4; 11 nucleotides agree with TRBD1. Germline V gene sequence: CDR1 SGDLS, CDR2 YYNGEE. V lost 2 bases to trimming and J lost 7 bases; unmatched junction nucleotides: 1. The CDR3 runs 14 residues. The CDR3 coding sequence is TGTGCCAGCAGCGTCGGGACAGGGGGTGAAAAACTGTTTTTT. Its translation: CASSVGTGGEKLFF. Full variable domain (rest looked up from reference TRBV9 and TRBJ1-4): DSGVTQTPKHLITATGQRVTLRCSPRSGDLSVYWYQQSLDQGLQFLIQYYNGEERAKGNILERFSAQQFPDLHSELNLSSLELGDSALYFCASSVGTGGEKLFFGSGTQLSVL.

The V gene is TRBV28, the J gene TRBJ1-5; tentatively, D is TRBD1 (5 bases). The germline V gene encodes CDR1 MDHEN and CDR2 SYDVKM. The CDR3 sequence is 12 residues long. The V gene lost 10 bases and the J gene lost 2 bases, with 9 bases spanning the gap. Here the CDR3 DNA reads TGTGCCACCGGACACGGCAATCAGCCCCAGCATTTT. Translation: CATGHGNQPQHF.

This clone was counted a single time. The chain recombines TRBV12-3 or TRBV12-4 with TRBJ1-5; no clear D. The CDR3 is 13 amino acids. V lost 3 bases and J lost 9, with 12 bases in between. This CDR3 reads CASSLTLNWPQHF. The CDR3 DNA reads TGTGCCAGCAGTTTGACACTCAACTGGCCCCAGCATTTT.

The chain links TRBV5-4 to TRBJ1-2, with TRBD1 matching 12 bases. Germline loops: CDR1 SGHNT, CDR2 YYREEE (reference sequence). The CDR3 totals 17 residues. The ends lost 3 bases at V and 3 bases at J; junction bases unmatched: 9. CDR3 region: CASSSPGQGAIHYGYTF. As DNA, the CDR3 is TGTGCCAGCAGCTCACCGGGACAGGGGGCGATACACTATGGCTACACCTTC.

The rearrangement links TRBV18 to TRBJ1-1; possibly TRBD1 for D (6 bases). V was clipped by 5 bases and J by 8 bases, with 15 bases between them. Germline CDR1 KGHSH, CDR2 LQKENI. The CDR3 has 13 amino acids. The CDR3 DNA is TGTGCCAGCTCAGCAACCTCAGGGGTAGAAGCTTTCTTT. Amino acid sequence: CASSATSGVEAFF.

This clone has only a few counts. The chain joins TRBV9 to TRBJ2-3; D possibly corresponds to TRBD1 (5 bases). Germline V gene sequence: CDR1 SGDLS, CDR2 YYNGEE. Trimming stripped 4 bases from V and 6 bases from J, with 12 bases between. CDR3 length equals 13 residues. CDR3 sequence: CASSPRSGDTQYF. As DNA, the CDR3 is TGTGCCAGCAGCCCACGTTCAGGGGATACGCAGTATTTT.

The chain uses TRBV5-1 and TRBJ2-2, with no clear D. The germline V and J ends were trimmed by 1 base and 1 base, with 2 bases remaining between them. This CDR3 is built from 13 residues. Germline V lookup: CDR1 SGHRS, CDR2 YFSETQ. The CDR3 DNA follows: TGCGCCAGCAGCTTGCAGAACACCGGGGAGCTGTTTTTT. Its protein product is CASSLQNTGELFF.

This clone was counted a few times. The gene calls are TRBV2 and TRBJ1-1; the match to TRBD1 covers 8 bases. Unmatched junction bases numbered 4, after V lost 6 bases and J lost 4 bases. The CDR3 has 13 residues. The germline V gene has CDR1 SNHLY and CDR2 FYNNEI. CDR3 sequence reads: CASRTTGGTEAFF. In DNA, the CDR3 is TGTGCCAGCAGGACCACAGGGGGCACTGAAGCTTTCTTT.

CDR3 region: CASSRLAGGRTQYF. The CDR3 coding sequence is TGTGCCAGCAGCCGTCTAGCGGGAGGGCGCACGCAGTATTTT. The gene calls are TRBV13 and TRBJ2-3; 12 bases are a match to TRBD2. Trimming removed 5 bases from V and 9 bases from J; junction bases left unmatched: 6. This CDR3 contains 14 residues. The germline gives CDR1 PRHDT, CDR2 FYEKMQ (reference sequence).

The chain joins TRBV18 to TRBJ2-7; 8 nucleotides match TRBD1. CDR1 is KGHSH and CDR2 is LQKENI in the germline V gene. V shed 5 bases, J shed 0 bases, and the junction held 3 bases outside the gene matches. The CDR3 contains 14 residues. The CDR3 bases are TGTGCCAGCTCAAGGACAGGGAGCTCCTACGAGCAGTACTTC. Protein: CASSRTGSSYEQYF.

The J gene is TRBJ2-3, the V gene TRBV10-1; unclear D gene. Germline CDR1 reads WNHNN; CDR2 reads SYGVQD (reference sequence). This CDR3 region has 13 residues. V lost 4 bases and J 2 bases, leaving 7 bases between the germline ends. In DNA form, the CDR3 reads TGCGCCAGCAGTGCCGGTTACACAGATACGCAGTATTTT. Protein: CASSAGYTDTQYF.

This chain connects TRBV28 to TRBJ1-5, with a weak D call TRBD1 (5 bases). V was clipped by 5 bases and J by 3 bases, with 14 bases between them. Looked up from germline, CDR1 is MDHEN and CDR2 is SYDVKM. CDR3 size: 15 residues. CDR3 bases: TGTGCCAGCAGTCGACCGGGGACTCCCAATCAGCCCCAGCATTTT. It translates to CASSRPGTPNQPQHF.

The chain combines TRBV7-3 with TRBJ2-1; 7 bases map to TRBD2. In germline, CDR1 is SGHTA, CDR2 FQGTGA. With V trimmed by 8 bases and J by 2 bases, 9 bases remained unmatched. The CDR3 is 15 residues long. The CDR3 DNA follows: TGTGCCAGCGGCAGAACGGGAGGTACCTACAATGAGCAGTTCTTC. This encodes CASGRTGGTYNEQFF.

This rearrangement joins TRBV3-1 (or the pseudogene TRBV3-2) to TRBJ1-5; no reliable D call. The germline CDR1 and CDR2 sequences are LGHDT and YNNKEL (reference sequence). The length of the CDR3 is 16 residues. V gave up 0 bases and J gave up 0 bases, with 9 bases separating them. In DNA, the CDR3 is TGTGCCAGCAGCCAAGATCTAGGAAATAGCAATCAGCCCCAGCATTTT. It yields the protein CASSQDLGNSNQPQHF.